The clone carrying this T cell receptor (beta chain) was found once. As yet, its antigen is unknown. The PCR was carried out with 60 Vbeta primers and 13 Jbeta primers. The data were produced by immunoSEQ multiplex PCR, yet TCRdb's version contains in-frame clones alone and is incomplete. The table shows around 100,000 clones, with less than 85% occurring only once. This sample was included in a study of cytomegalovirus exposure and HLA in healthy donors. Study at large: Membership in the Caucasian-associated ancestry cluster was found for 75% to 90% of around 380 genotyped donors. Whole-study findings and limits: Previous analysis showed most TCR beta V segments were productive about 90% or about 30% of the time.

From germline, CDR1 is MDHEN and CDR2 SYDVKM. This CDR3 has 14 residues. V was clipped by 5 bases and J by 4 bases; unmatched bases: 7. While unrecorded immune exposures were likely, the donors were nominally healthy when sampled. The chain links TRBV28 to TRBJ1-1; 7 positions match TRBD1. This TCR was sampled from a woman aged 60-70 years in good health and CMV-seropositive. Sequenced sample: PBMCs. The CDR3 region is CASSPGPGGTEAFF. In nucleotides, the CDR3 is TGTGCCAGCAGTCCAGGGCCAGGGGGCACTGAAGCTTTCTTT.